A single sample is the source of the 14 T cell receptor beta chains below, sequenced in a study of HIV-infected patients and healthy controls. cDNA was made from 400 to 500 ng RNA using alpha and beta constant primers. Using multiplexing indices, alpha and beta chain libraries were generated apart by chain-specific third strand synthesis. One entry per CDR3 protein, called by TCRdb with MiXCR from the 5' RACE reads. Of around 8,300 distinct CDR3 sequences listed, roughly 6.3% are singletons. Roughly three months, about 14 weeks, into antiretroviral therapy, follow-up blood was collected. Whole blood was used without fractionation, so all unsorted peripheral T cells were included. The sample was blood, taken during antiretroviral therapy. These receptors were collected from an adult with HIV infection.

This clonotype is medium-sized by share. As an off-target read in a library built for alpha chains, this beta chain has a frequency of little significance. The chain is built from TRBV3-1 and TRBJ2-5; D gene unclear. The ends were cut back, 0 bases at V and 9 bases at J, with 17 bases in the middle. The CDR3 is 15 amino acids. The germline gives CDR1 LGHDT, CDR2 YNNKEL (reference sequence). The CDR3, as DNA: TGTGCCAGCAGCCAAGAAAAGGCGGTTCGGGTGTCCCAGTACTTC. Its translation: CASSQEKAVRVSQYF.

This clonotype appeared once. With the library built for alpha chains, this beta chain is off target and its frequency is not meaningful. The V gene is TRBV3-1, the J gene TRBJ1-1, with D perhaps matching TRBD1 (5 bases). Deletions cut 5 bases from V and 7 bases from J, with 17 bases between. CDR3 length equals 14 residues. Per germline, CDR1 LGHDT and CDR2 YNNKEL (reference sequence). The CDR3 here is CASSTQRGAGEAFF. DNA for the CDR3: TGTGCCAGCAGCACGCAGAGGGGCGCAGGTGAAGCTTTCTTT.

This clonotype has a count of ten or more. This beta chain lies outside the target of a library built for alpha chains; its clone size means little. V usage is TRBV12-3 or TRBV12-4 and J usage is TRBJ2-1; TRBD1 matches 7 bases. The trim removed 6 bases at V and 6 bases at J, leaving 8 bases unmatched. CDR3 length equals 14 residues. CDR3 coding DNA: TGTGCCAGCAGCCGTAGACAGGGTATCAATGAGCAGTTCTTC. Translated, it gives CASSRRQGINEQFF.

The sample holds many counts of this clonotype. This beta chain is a stray read from a library made for alpha chains; its abundance is not meaningful. This chain links TRBV11-2 with TRBJ2-3; TRBD2 matches 13 bases. The CDR3 contains 16 residues. J gave up 5 bases and V 5 bases, and 7 bases lay outside the gene matches. Germline-derived CDR1 and CDR2 are SGHAT and FQNNGV. The CDR3 loop reads CASSPEGTSGVDTQYF. The CDR3 nucleotides are TGTGCCAGCAGCCCGGAAGGGACTAGCGGGGTAGATACGCAGTATTTT. Supplemented by reference TRBV11-2 and TRBJ2-3, the full variable domain reads EAGVAQSPRYKIIEKRQSVAFWCNPISGHATLYWYQQILGQGPKLLIQFQNNGVVDDSQLPKDRFSAERLKGVDSTLKIQPAKLEDSAVYLCASSPEGTSGVDTQYFGPGTRLTVL.

This clonotype was counted many times. The library was built for alpha chains, so this beta chain is an off-target read and its size means little. The chain couples TRBV7-9 to TRBJ2-1; 8 bases map to TRBD2. J lost 4 bases, V lost 1 base, and 9 bases had no gene match. This CDR3 comprises 17 residues. The germline gives CDR1 SEHNR, CDR2 FQNEAQ (reference sequence). CDR3 region: CASSLDGSAGGYNEQFF. CDR3 coding DNA: TGTGCCAGCAGCTTAGACGGTAGCGCGGGGGGTTACAATGAGCAGTTCTTC.

The sample holds many counts of this clonotype. In a library made to pick up alpha chains, this beta chain is a stray read with a size that means little. V gene TRBV11-2 combines with J gene TRBJ2-5; maybe TRBD2 (7 bases). V was shortened by 4 bases and J by 2 bases, with 17 bases between the two germline ends. Germline loops: CDR1 SGHAT, CDR2 FQNNGV. The CDR3 runs to 16 residues. DNA for the CDR3: TGTGCCAGCAGCTCCGGGGGGACATATGGGCAAGAGACCCAGTACTTC. It yields the protein CASSSGGTYGQETQYF.

This clonotype was observed many times. A library made for alpha chains picked up this beta chain off target, so its size means little. V and J are TRBV6-6 and TRBJ1-3; 7 bases line up with TRBD1. CDR1 is MNHNY, CDR2 SVGAGI, per germline (reference sequence). Trimming took 3 bases from V and 0 from J; bases not matched to a gene: 5. This CDR3 has 16 residues. The CDR3 loop reads CASSYYWDSSGNTIYF. The CDR3 DNA sequence: TGTGCCAGCAGTTATTATTGGGACAGCTCTGGAAACACCATATATTTT.

Comments on this clonotype: In a library made to pick up alpha chains, this beta chain is a stray read with a size that means little. The J gene is TRBJ2-3, the V gene TRBV6-5; either TRBD1 or TRBD2 may fit D (5 bases each). This CDR3 region has 15 residues. V was shortened by 3 bases and J by 6 bases, with 16 bases between the two germline ends. Germline CDR1 MNHEY, CDR2 SVGAGI. The CDR3 here is CASSYIGARGDTQYF. CDR3 DNA: TGTGCCAGCAGTTATATCGGGGCCAGAGGCGATACGCAGTATTTT.

Relative to its sample, this clonotype is large. This beta chain was picked up by a library intended for alpha chains and is off target, so its count carries little meaning. This CDR3 reads CASSLLAGYNEQFF. The CDR3 DNA is TGTGCCAGCAGTCTACTAGCGGGGTACAATGAGCAGTTCTTC. The rearrangement links TRBV6-4 to TRBJ2-1; 10 bases are shared with TRBD2. This CDR3 comprises 14 residues. V shed 5 bases, J shed 4 bases, and the junction held 2 bases outside the gene matches. Looked up from germline, CDR1 is MRHNA and CDR2 is SNTAGT.

The sample holds many counts of this clonotype. This beta chain represents an off-target read in a library built for alpha chains; its size is of limited meaning. The chain has TRBV5-1 and TRBJ2-7, with D tentatively TRBD2 (5 bases). V was clipped by 3 bases and J by 5 bases, with 15 bases between them. CDR3 length: 14 amino acids. In germline, CDR1 is SGHRS, CDR2 YFSETQ. CDR3 in DNA: TGCGCCAGCAGCTCGGACTTTGCTTGGGACGAGCAGTACTTC. Residues: CASSSDFAWDEQYF. The entire variable domain, with the rest obtained from reference TRBV5-1 and TRBJ2-7, is as follows: KAGVTQTPRYLIKTRGQQVTLSCSPISGHRSVSWYQQTPGQGLQFLFEYFSETQRNKGNFPGRFSGRQFSNSRSEMNVSTLELGDSALYLCASSSDFAWDEQYFGPGTRLTVT.

Many counts were recorded for this clonotype. Within a library made for alpha chains, this beta chain is off target, and its count is uninformative. The V gene is TRBV6-5, the J gene TRBJ1-3; D might be TRBD1 (5 bases). Trimming removed 1 base from V and 0 bases from J, with 13 bases in between. This CDR3 spans 17 amino acids. Germline-derived CDR1 and CDR2 are MNHEY and SVGAGI. The CDR3 DNA reads TGTGCCAGCAGTTACTTCCCCAGGGACTTCTCTGGAAACACCATATATTTT. This codes for CASSYFPRDFSGNTIYF.

In its sample, this clonotype was seen many times. Since the library was made to target alpha chains, this beta chain is a stray read and its abundance is not meaningful. This chain links TRBV5-1 with TRBJ2-2; TRBD1 might be the D (5 bases). The ends were cut back, 3 bases at V and 4 bases at J, with 10 bases in the middle. The germline CDR1 and CDR2 sequences are SGHRS and YFSETQ. This CDR3 has 14 residues. In nucleotides, the CDR3 is TGCGCCAGCAGCTCCGTGACAGCCACCGGGGAGCTGTTTTTT. This gives the protein CASSSVTATGELFF. The full variable domain, with the rest looked up from reference TRBV5-1 and TRBJ2-2, is KAGVTQTPRYLIKTRGQQVTLSCSPISGHRSVSWYQQTPGQGLQFLFEYFSETQRNKGNFPGRFSGRQFSNSRSEMNVSTLELGDSALYLCASSSVTATGELFFGEGSRLTVL.

This clonotype is termed medium-sized. The library was built for alpha chains, so this beta chain is an off-target read and its size means little. The chain combines TRBV28 with TRBJ2-1, with TRBD1 as a possible D gene (5 bases). Germline CDR1 reads MDHEN; CDR2 reads SYDVKM. The CDR3 extends over 14 amino acids. The V end lost 1 base, the J end lost 7 bases, and 11 bases lay between the germline ends. In nucleotides, the CDR3 is TGTGCCAGCAGTTTATTGAGACAGATGAATGAGCAGTTCTTC. It codes for CASSLLRQMNEQFF. The entire variable domain, with the rest obtained from reference TRBV28 and TRBJ2-1, is as follows: DVKVTQSSRYLVKRTGEKVFLECVQDMDHENMFWYRQDPGLGLRLIYFSYDVKMKEKGDIPEGYSVSREKKERFSLILESASTNQTSMYLCASSLLRQMNEQFFGPGTRLTVL.

This clonotype counts as medium-sized. The library was designed around alpha chains, so this beta chain is a stray read whose abundance carries little weight. The chain's CDR3 is CASSRTGAYEQYF. Here the CDR3 DNA reads TGTGCCAGCAGCCGGACAGGGGCCTACGAGCAGTACTTC. The chain links TRBV28 to TRBJ2-7; 9 bases align to TRBD1. J lost 2 bases, V lost 6 bases, and 2 bases had no gene match. The CDR3 runs 13 residues. CDR1 is MDHEN, CDR2 SYDVKM, per germline.